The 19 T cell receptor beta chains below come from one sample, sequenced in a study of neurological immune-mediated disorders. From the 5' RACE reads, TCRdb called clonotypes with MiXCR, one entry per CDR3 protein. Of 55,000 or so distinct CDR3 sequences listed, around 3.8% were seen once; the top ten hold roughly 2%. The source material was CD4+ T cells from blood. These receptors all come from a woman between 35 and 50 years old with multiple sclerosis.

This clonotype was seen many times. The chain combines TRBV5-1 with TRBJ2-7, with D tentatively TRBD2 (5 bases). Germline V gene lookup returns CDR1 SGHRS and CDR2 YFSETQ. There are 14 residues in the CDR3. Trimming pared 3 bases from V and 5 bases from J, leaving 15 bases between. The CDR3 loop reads CASSSLADGHEQYF. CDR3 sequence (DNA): TGCGCCAGCAGCTCCCTAGCCGATGGCCACGAGCAGTACTTC.

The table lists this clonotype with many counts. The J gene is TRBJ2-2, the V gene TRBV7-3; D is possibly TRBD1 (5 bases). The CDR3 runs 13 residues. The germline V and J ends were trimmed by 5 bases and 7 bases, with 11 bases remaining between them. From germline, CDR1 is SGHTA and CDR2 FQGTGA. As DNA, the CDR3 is TGTGCCAGCAGCCCCTCAGGGATCGGGGAGCTGTTTTTT. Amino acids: CASSPSGIGELFF.

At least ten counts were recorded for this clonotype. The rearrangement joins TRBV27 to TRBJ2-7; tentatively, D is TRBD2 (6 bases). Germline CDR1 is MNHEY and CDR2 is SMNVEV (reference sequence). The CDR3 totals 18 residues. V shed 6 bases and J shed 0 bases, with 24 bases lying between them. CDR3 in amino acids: CASSWTSGSGESSYEQYF. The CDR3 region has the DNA TGTGCCAGCAGCTGGACTTCAGGTTCGGGAGAGAGCTCCTACGAGCAGTACTTC.

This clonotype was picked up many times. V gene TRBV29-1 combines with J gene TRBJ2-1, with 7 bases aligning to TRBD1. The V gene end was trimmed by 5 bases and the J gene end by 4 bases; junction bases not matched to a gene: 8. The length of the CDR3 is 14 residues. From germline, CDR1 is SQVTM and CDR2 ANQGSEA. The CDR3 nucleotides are TGCAGCGTTAAAAAACAGGGGTTGTACAATGAGCAGTTCTTC. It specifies CSVKKQGLYNEQFF.

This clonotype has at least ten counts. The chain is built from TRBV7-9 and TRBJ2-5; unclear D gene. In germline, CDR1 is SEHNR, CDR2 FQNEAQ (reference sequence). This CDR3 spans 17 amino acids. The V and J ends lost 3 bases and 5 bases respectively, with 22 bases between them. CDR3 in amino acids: CASSLGGGRPHRETQYF. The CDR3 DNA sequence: TGTGCCAGCAGCTTGGGTGGCGGCAGGCCTCACCGGGAGACCCAGTACTTC. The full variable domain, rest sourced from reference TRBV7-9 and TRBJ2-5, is DTGVSQNPRHKITKRGQNVTFRCDPISEHNRLYWYRQTLGQGPEFLTYFQNEAQLEKSRLLSDRFSAERPKGSFSTLEIQRTEQGDSAMYLCASSLGGGRPHRETQYFGPGTRLLVL.

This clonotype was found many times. CDR3 loop: CASKLGPLVNSPLHF. DNA for the CDR3: TGCGCCAGCAAACTCGGCCCGTTGGTGAATTCACCCCTCCACTTT. The chain recombines TRBV5-1 with TRBJ1-6, with D uncertain. This CDR3 contains 15 residues. Trimming took 6 bases from V and 7 from J, leaving 17 bases between them. The germline V gene has CDR1 SGHRS and CDR2 YFSETQ.

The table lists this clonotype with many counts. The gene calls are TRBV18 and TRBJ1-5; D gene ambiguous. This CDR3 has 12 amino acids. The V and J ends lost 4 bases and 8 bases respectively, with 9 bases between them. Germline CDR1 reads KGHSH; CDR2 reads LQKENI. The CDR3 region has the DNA TGTGCCAGCTCACAGGACGCCGAGCCCCAGCATTTT. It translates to CASSQDAEPQHF.

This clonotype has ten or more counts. The CDR3 nucleotides read TGTGCCAGCAGCCAAATGGGACTAGCGGGGGGGGAGTACACAGATACGCAGTATTTT. This encodes CASSQMGLAGGEYTDTQYF. The chain links TRBV3-1 to TRBJ2-3, with 16 nucleotides matching TRBD2. Looked up from germline, CDR1 is LGHDT and CDR2 is YNNKEL (reference sequence). The V and J ends lost 2 bases and 2 bases, in that order; junction bases with no gene match: 7. This CDR3 has 19 residues.

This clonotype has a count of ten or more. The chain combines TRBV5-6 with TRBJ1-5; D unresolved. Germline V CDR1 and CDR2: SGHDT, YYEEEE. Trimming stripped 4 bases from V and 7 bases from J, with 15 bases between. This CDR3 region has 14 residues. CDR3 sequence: CASSLKSNGQPQHF. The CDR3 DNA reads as TGTGCCAGCAGCCTGAAGTCGAATGGCCAGCCCCAGCATTTT. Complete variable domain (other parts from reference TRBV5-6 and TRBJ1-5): DAGVTQSPTHLIKTRGQQVTLRCSPKSGHDTVSWYQQALGQGPQFIFQYYEEEERQRGNFPDRFSGHQFPNYSSELNVNALLLGDSALYLCASSLKSNGQPQHFGDGTRLSIL.

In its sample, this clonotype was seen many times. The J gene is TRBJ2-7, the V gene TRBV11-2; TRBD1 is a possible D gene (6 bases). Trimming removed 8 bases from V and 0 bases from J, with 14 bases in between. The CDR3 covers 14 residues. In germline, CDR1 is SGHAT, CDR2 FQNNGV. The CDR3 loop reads CASQGPGSSYEQYF. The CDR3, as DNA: TGTGCCAGCCAGGGGCCGGGGAGCTCCTACGAGCAGTACTTC.

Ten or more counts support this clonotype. The DNA for the CDR3 is TGTGCCAGCAGCCGGGACAGGGTCACCGGGGAGCTGTTTTTT. This encodes CASSRDRVTGELFF. The V gene is TRBV5-5, the J gene TRBJ2-2; 9 bases align to TRBD1. The germline V gene has CDR1 SGHKS and CDR2 YYEKEE (reference sequence). The V and J ends lost 4 bases and 4 bases, in that order; junction bases with no gene match: 2. The CDR3 length is 14 residues.

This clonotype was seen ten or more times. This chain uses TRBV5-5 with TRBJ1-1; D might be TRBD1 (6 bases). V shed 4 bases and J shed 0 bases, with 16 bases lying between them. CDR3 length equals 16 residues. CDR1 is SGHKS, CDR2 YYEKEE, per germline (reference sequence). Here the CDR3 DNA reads TGTGCCAGCAGCCAGGACAGTTGGAGCATGAACACTGAAGCTTTCTTT. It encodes CASSQDSWSMNTEAFF.

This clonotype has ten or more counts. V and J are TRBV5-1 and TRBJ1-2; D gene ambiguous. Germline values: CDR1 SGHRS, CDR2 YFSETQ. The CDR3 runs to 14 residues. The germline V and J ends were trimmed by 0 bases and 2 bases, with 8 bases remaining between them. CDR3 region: CASSLGGRNYGYTF. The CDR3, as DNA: TGCGCCAGCAGCTTGGGGGGTCGGAACTATGGCTACACCTTC.

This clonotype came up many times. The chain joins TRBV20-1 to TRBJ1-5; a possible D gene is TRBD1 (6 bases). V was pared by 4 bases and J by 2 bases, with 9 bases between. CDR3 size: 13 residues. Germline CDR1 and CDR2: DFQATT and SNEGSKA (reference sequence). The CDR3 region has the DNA TGCAGTGCTATCCGACAGGGCAATCAGCCCCAGCATTTT. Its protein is CSAIRQGNQPQHF.

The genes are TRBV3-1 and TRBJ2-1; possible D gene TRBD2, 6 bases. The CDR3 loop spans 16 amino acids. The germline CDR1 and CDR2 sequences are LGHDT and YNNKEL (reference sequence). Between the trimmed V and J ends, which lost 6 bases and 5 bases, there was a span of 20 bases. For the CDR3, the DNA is TGTGCCAGCAGTCTCAGCGGGCAGATTCGGGACAATGAGCAGTTCTTC. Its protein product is CASSLSGQIRDNEQFF.

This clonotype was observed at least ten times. CDR3 bases: TGTGCCAGCAGCTTGATGTTTGGGGAAGCTTTCTTT. Its protein is CASSLMFGEAFF. The chain recombines TRBV5-6 with TRBJ1-1; the D is unclear. CDR3 length: 12 residues. The germline V gene has CDR1 SGHDT and CDR2 YYEEEE. The V and J ends lost 1 base and 8 bases respectively, with 9 bases between them.

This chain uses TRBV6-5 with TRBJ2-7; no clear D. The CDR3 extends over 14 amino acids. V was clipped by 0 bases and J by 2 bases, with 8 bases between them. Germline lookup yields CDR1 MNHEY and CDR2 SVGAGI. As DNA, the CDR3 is TGTGCCAGCAGTTACTCAGCTGGGGCCTACGAGCAGTACTTC. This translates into CASSYSAGAYEQYF.

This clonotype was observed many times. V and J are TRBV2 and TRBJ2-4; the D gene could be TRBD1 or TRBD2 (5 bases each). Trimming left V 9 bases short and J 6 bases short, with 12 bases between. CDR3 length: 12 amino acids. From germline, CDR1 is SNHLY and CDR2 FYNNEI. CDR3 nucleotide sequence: TGTGCCAGGGGGGACGCAGTAAACATTCAGTACTTC. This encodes CARGDAVNIQYF.

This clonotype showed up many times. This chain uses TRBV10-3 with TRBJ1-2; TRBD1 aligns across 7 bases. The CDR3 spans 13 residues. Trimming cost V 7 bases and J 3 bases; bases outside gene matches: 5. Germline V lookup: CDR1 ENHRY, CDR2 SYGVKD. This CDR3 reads CAINGQGDYGYTF. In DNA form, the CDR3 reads TGTGCCATCAATGGGCAGGGGGACTATGGCTACACCTTC.